These T cell receptor beta chains were read from a single sample in a study of STAT5B mutations in CD4+ large granular lymphocyte leukemia. Clones were read by immunoSEQ multiplex PCR, and TCRdb kept only the in-frame ones, dropping some. This table holds about 34,000 clones, about four fifths found once. Sequenced input: CD4+ T cells from blood buffy coats. These receptors all come from a human donor in good health. Each CDR3 is given with its conserved first and last residue. A D gene is named only where the DNA matches it firmly. Size is stated for part of the rows, as once, few or many counts, or as a class when the clone is expanded.

>TRBD1|TRBV6-5|NA|14|TRBJ1-2
TGTGCCAGCAGTTTTAGACAGGGAGCATATGGCTACACCTTC
CASSFRQGAYGYTF
>TRBD1|TRBV29-1|NA|16|TRBJ2-3
TGCAGCGTCGGTCGGGTACCGGGACAGGGGGCAGATACGCAGTATTTT
CSVGRVPGQGADTQYF
>TRBD1|TRBV9|NA|15|TRBJ1-3
TGTGCCAGCAGCGCTCAGGGGGGCTCTGGAAACACCATATATTTT
CASSAQGGSGNTIYF
>TRBD1|TRBV27|few|16|TRBJ2-5
TGTGCCAGCAGTGCTGCCCCAGACAGGGGGCGGGAGACCCAGTACTTC
CASSAAPDRGRETQYF
>NA|TRBV12-5|NA|15|TRBJ2-3
TGTGCTAGTGGTCCCGGACTTCCATTCACAGATACGCAGTATTTT
CASGPGLPFTDTQYF
>TRBD2|TRBV14|NA|15|TRBJ2-7
TGTGCCAGCAGCCCCCTAGCGGAGGCGCCCTACGAGCAGTACTTC
CASSPLAEAPYEQYF
>NA|TRBV5-1|NA|15|TRBJ1-1
TGCGCCAGCAGCTCCCTAGGGACCGTGAACACTGAAGCTTTCTTT
CASSSLGTVNTEAFF
>NA|TRBV7-2|NA|14|TRBJ2-3
TGTGCCAGCAGCTTAATGCAGGGGACAGATACGCAGTATTTT
CASSLMQGTDTQYF
>TRBD1|TRBV5-4|NA|15|TRBJ1-5
TGTGCCAGCAGCTTGGGCGGGACAGGGTCTCAGCCCCAGCATTTT
CASSLGGTGSQPQHF
>NA|TRBV19|NA|13|TRBJ1-1
TGTGCCAGTAGTATACGACGGGACACTGAAGCTTTCTTT
CASSIRRDTEAFF
>NA|TRBV30|NA|13|TRBJ2-1
TGTGCCTGGAGTTTTATAGCGCCGAATGAGCAGTTCTTC
CAWSFIAPNEQFF
>NA|TRBV5-4|NA|14|TRBJ2-1
TGTGCCAGCAGCCTTGAATTATTTTCGGATGAGCAGTTCTTC
CASSLELFSDEQFF
>NA|TRBV5-6|NA|17|TRBJ1-6
TGTGCCAGCAGCCGGGTTGGGGGGAGCTCCTATAATTCACCCCTCCACTTT
CASSRVGGSSYNSPLHF
>NA|TRBV6-6|NA|14|TRBJ2-1
TGTGCCAGCAGTTATGTCCGGGAGTGGGCTGAGCAGTTCTTC
CASSYVREWAEQFF
>NA|TRBV19|NA|14|TRBJ2-3
TGTGCCAGTAGTTTGGCTAGCGGCACAGATACGCAGTATTTT
CASSLASGTDTQYF
>NA|TRBV19|NA|13|TRBJ2-3
TGTGCCAGTAGTATGACCGGCACAGATACGCAGTATTTT
CASSMTGTDTQYF
>NA|TRBV4-1|NA|15|TRBJ1-4
TGCGCCAGCAGCCAGCCAGCAGGGCATAATGAAAAACTGTTTTTT
CASSQPAGHNEKLFF
>TRBD1|TRBV27|NA|20|TRBJ2-2
TGTGCCAGCAGTACTCAGGTTACAGGGGCCTCCGCATTAAGGACCGGGGAGCTGTTTTTT
CASSTQVTGASALRTGELFF
>NA|TRBV27|NA|12|TRBJ1-2
TGTGCCAGCAGGTCTCTGGGGTATGGCTACACCTTC
CASRSLGYGYTF
>NA|TRBV18|NA|13|TRBJ2-7
TGTGCCAGCTCACCACCGGAGGTCAACGAGCAGTACTTC
CASSPPEVNEQYF
>NA|TRBV7-9|NA|13|TRBJ2-4
TGTGCCAGCAGCCCGGACGGGAGAAACATTCAGTACTTC
CASSPDGRNIQYF
>NA|TRBV7-2|NA|16|TRBJ1-3
TGTGCCAGCAGCTTAAGGGGGTGGAGCTCTGGAAACACCATATATTTT
CASSLRGWSSGNTIYF
>TRBD2|TRBV7-9|NA|16|TRBJ2-3
TGTGCCAGCAGCTTCGGGACTAGCGGCAGCACAGATACGCAGTATTTT
CASSFGTSGSTDTQYF
>NA|TRBV6-6|once|14|TRBJ2-7
TGTGCCAGCAGCCCAGTCTCCGGGATGGGGGAGCAGTACTTC
CASSPVSGMGEQYF
>NA|TRBV7-6|NA|15|TRBJ1-1
TGTGCCAGCAGCTTAATCCCTAATATGAACACTGAAGCTTTCTTT
CASSLIPNMNTEAFF
>NA|TRBV5-6|NA|14|TRBJ1-1
TGTGCCAGCAGCCGCGGTGTGTCGGGAGCTGAAGCTTTCTTT
CASSRGVSGAEAFF